A single sample gave rise to the 21 T cell receptor beta chains below, sequenced in a study of shared clonotypes between healthy human individuals. Terminally differentiated effector memory CD45RA+ cells were left out of the naive CD8 fraction, which was CD45RO-negative and positively selected for CCR7. Sequencing used immunoSEQ multiplex PCR; TCRdb keeps in-frame clones, though not all of them. In the table there are hundreds of thousands of clones, about 95% of which are singletons. Sequences were obtained from naive CD8+ T cells sorted from blood. Receptor source: a woman younger than 45 in good health.

This sequence joins TRBV5-1 and TRBJ1-2, with TRBD1 as a possible D gene (5 bases). The CDR3 runs 15 residues. The germline V gene encodes CDR1 SGHRS and CDR2 YFSETQ. The V end lost 2 bases, the J end lost 2 bases, and 13 bases lay between the germline ends. The CDR3 spells CASSFWTIENYGYTF. The DNA for the CDR3 is TGCGCCAGCAGCTTTTGGACAATAGAGAACTATGGCTACACCTTC.

The chain is built from TRBV11-2 and TRBJ2-1; 7 bases map to TRBD2. The CDR3 extends over 15 amino acids. The V gene end was trimmed by 1 base and the J gene end by 4 bases; junction bases not matched to a gene: 4. Germline V lookup: CDR1 SGHAT, CDR2 FQNNGV. CDR3: CASSLGPSGYNEQFF. The CDR3 DNA sequence: TGTGCCAGCAGCTTAGGGCCTAGCGGTTACAATGAGCAGTTCTTC.

This chain joins TRBV14 and TRBJ2-5; a weak D match, TRBD1 (6 bases). This CDR3 is built from 16 residues. Trimming took off 3 bases at V and 5 bases at J, with 19 bases between the two ends. Germline lookup yields CDR1 SGHDN and CDR2 FVKESK. The CDR3 DNA reads as TGTGCCAGCAGCCAGCCCAGGGGCCAGCCTGCGGAGACCCAGTACTTC. Protein sequence: CASSQPRGQPAETQYF.

This chain links TRBV11-1 with TRBJ2-5, with 12 bases aligning to TRBD2. Germline V gene lookup returns CDR1 SGHAT and CDR2 FQDESV (reference sequence). J lost 5 bases, V lost 5 bases, and 9 bases had no gene match. CDR3 length: 16 amino acids. The CDR3 loop reads CASSLGLAGGLETQYF. In DNA, the CDR3 is TGTGCCAGCAGCCTAGGGCTAGCGGGAGGGTTGGAGACCCAGTACTTC.

Only a few counts were recorded for this clone. Distinct nucleotide sequences in the sample also encode this CDR3. The chain combines TRBV7-9 with TRBJ1-5; D uncertain. CDR1 and CDR2 from the germline V gene are SEHNR and FQNEAQ (reference sequence). This CDR3 has 12 residues. V dropped 0 bases and J dropped 4 bases, with 1 base sitting between them. DNA of the CDR3: TGTGCCAGCAGCTTAGCGAATCAGCCCCAGCATTTT. Translated, it gives CASSLANQPQHF.

V and J are TRBV4-2 and TRBJ2-7; D is ambiguous. CDR3 length: 14 residues. Germline V gene lookup returns CDR1 LGHNA and CDR2 YNFKEQ. V lost 0 bases to trimming and J lost 0 bases, with 6 bases between them. The CDR3 protein is CASSQEELSYEQYF. CDR3 DNA: TGTGCCAGCAGCCAAGAGGAACTCTCCTACGAGCAGTACTTC.

The J gene is TRBJ2-2, the V gene TRBV7-2; D unresolved. V lost 3 bases and J lost 1, with 6 bases in between. Looked up from germline, CDR1 is SGHTA and CDR2 is FQGNSA. The CDR3 has 14 residues. The CDR3 loop reads CASSLDLNTGELFF. For the CDR3, the DNA is TGTGCCAGCAGCTTGGATTTGAACACCGGGGAGCTGTTTTTT.

The rearrangement joins TRBV5-6 to TRBJ2-3; D gene ambiguous. V lost 0 bases and J lost 2, with 7 bases in between. Per the germline V gene, CDR1 is SGHDT and CDR2 is YYEEEE. The CDR3 spans 14 residues. CDR3 in amino acids: CASSLGGITDTQYF. The CDR3 DNA reads as TGTGCCAGCAGCTTGGGGGGAATCACAGATACGCAGTATTTT.

The V gene is TRBV5-6, the J gene TRBJ1-2; D possibly corresponds to TRBD1 (6 bases). The V gene's germline CDR1 is SGHDT and CDR2 YYEEEE. The CDR3 has 13 residues. Trimming took off 4 bases at V and 3 bases at J, with 10 bases between the two ends. CDR3 in DNA: TGTGCCAGCAGCGAGGACAGACACTATGGCTACACCTTC. It is translated as CASSEDRHYGYTF.

V gene TRBV25-1 combines with J gene TRBJ2-7, with D perhaps TRBD1 (5 bases). Germline CDR1 MGHDK, CDR2 SYGVNS. The CDR3 spans 13 residues. The germline V and J ends were trimmed by 6 bases and 6 bases, with 15 bases remaining between them. Here the CDR3 reads CASSSTQGSEQYF. The CDR3 nucleotides read TGTGCCAGCAGCTCAACCCAGGGTAGCGAGCAGTACTTC.

This clone has a single count. The V and J genes are TRBV30 and TRBJ2-3, with 7 bases that match TRBD2. Germline trimming cut 8 bases from V and 3 bases from J; bases unmatched to any gene: 8. This CDR3 comprises 13 residues. Germline V gene data show CDR1 as GTSNPN and CDR2 as SVGIG (reference sequence). The CDR3 protein is CAGLAGATDTQYF. In DNA, the CDR3 is TGTGCCGGGTTGGCGGGAGCGACAGATACGCAGTATTTT.

This clone was counted once. For the CDR3, the DNA is TGTGCCAGCAGCCAAGCCGAGGGTCAAGAGACCCAGTACTTC. Translation: CASSQAEGQETQYF. The chain recombines TRBV4-2 with TRBJ2-5; a weak D match, TRBD2 (5 bases). V shed 1 base and J shed 2 bases, with 8 bases lying between them. The CDR3 length is 14 residues. Germline V gives CDR1 LGHNA, CDR2 YNFKEQ.

The chain employs TRBV5-4 and TRBJ2-7; D ambiguous. The CDR3 consists of 13 residues. Germline V CDR1 and CDR2: SGHNT, YYREEE (reference sequence). V was clipped by 2 bases and J by 3 bases, with 9 bases between them. For the CDR3, the DNA is TGTGCCAGCAGCTTTAGCCCAAACTACGAGCAGTACTTC. This translates into CASSFSPNYEQYF.

This rearrangement joins TRBV9 to TRBJ1-6; D unclear. V shed 0 bases and J shed 0 bases, with 4 bases lying between them. The CDR3 has 15 amino acids. CDR1 is SGDLS, CDR2 YYNGEE, per germline. The CDR3 protein is CASSVGSSYNSPLHF. CDR3 DNA: TGTGCCAGCAGCGTAGGGAGCTCCTATAATTCACCCCTCCACTTT.

Here the CDR3 DNA reads TGTGCCAGCAGTGCCATCGGGACAGAAGAGACCCAGTACTTC. Amino acids: CASSAIGTEETQYF. The chain employs TRBV6-1 and TRBJ2-5; 7 nucleotides agree with TRBD1. The germline gives CDR1 MNHNS, CDR2 SASEGT. V gave up 4 bases and J gave up 3 bases; unmatched junction bases: 5. The CDR3 length is 14 residues.

Notes on this clone: The junction differs from germline at one of its ends, possibly a read error. This chain uses TRBV9 with TRBJ2-2; D is undetermined. The CDR3 spans 15 residues. Germline V gene sequence: CDR1 SGDLS, CDR2 YYNGEE. The CDR3 sequence is CASRVGVGNTGELFF. CDR3 nucleotides: TGTGCCAGCAGAGTAGGTGTGGGGAACACCGGGGAGCTGTTTTTT.

This chain connects TRBV27 to TRBJ2-1; D possibly matches TRBD1 or TRBD2 (5 bases each). V was pared by 6 bases and J by 0 bases, with 6 bases between. Germline V CDR1 and CDR2: MNHEY, SMNVEV (reference sequence). The CDR3 contains 13 residues. CDR3 amino acids: CASRGDSYNEQFF. The CDR3 nucleotides are TGTGCCAGCAGGGGGGACTCCTACAATGAGCAGTTCTTC.

The genes are TRBV7-8 and TRBJ2-7; D is unresolved. The germline CDR1 and CDR2 sequences are SGHVS and FQNEAQ. Trimming removed 3 bases from V and 5 bases from J, with 14 bases in between. The CDR3 covers 14 residues. Here the CDR3 reads CASSFHPLSDEQYF. The CDR3 DNA sequence: TGTGCCAGCAGCTTCCATCCTCTAAGTGACGAGCAGTACTTC. The complete variable domain, with remaining parts taken from reference TRBV7-8 and TRBJ2-7, reads GAGVSQSPRYKVAKRGQDVALRCDPISGHVSLFWYQQALGQGPEFLTYFQNEAQLDKSGLPSDRFFAERPEGSVSTLKIQRTQQEDSAVYLCASSFHPLSDEQYFGPGTRLTVT.

The gene calls are TRBV6-1 and TRBJ2-4, with D perhaps matching TRBD1 or TRBD2 (5 bases each). Per the germline V gene, CDR1 is MNHNS and CDR2 is SASEGT. This CDR3 is 20 amino acids long. Trimming shortened V by 4 bases and J by 0 bases, and 25 bases separated the two germline ends. The CDR3 protein is CASSARFGTDLMLAKNIQYF. DNA for the CDR3: TGTGCCAGCAGTGCAAGGTTTGGGACGGACCTGATGCTAGCCAAAAACATTCAGTACTTC.

The V and J genes are TRBV21-1 and TRBJ1-1; TRBD1 is the table's D call and was not checked against the DNA. TRBV21-1 constitutes a pseudogene. This CDR3 has 15 amino acids. CDR3 in amino acids: CASSRIPRRNTEAFF. The DNA for the CDR3 is TGTGCCAGCAGCAGGATACCCAGGCGGAACACTGAAGCTTTCTTT.

Comment on this clone: Other nucleotide sequences in the sample specify the same CDR3. The chain links TRBV19 to TRBJ2-1; 12 nucleotides line up with TRBD2. This CDR3 comprises 16 residues. Germline V CDR1 and CDR2: LNHDA, SQIVND (reference sequence). After removal of 6 bases from V and 0 bases from J, the junction contained 3 bases not matched to a gene. The CDR3 here is CASSLTSGGSYNEQFF. CDR3 coding DNA: TGTGCCAGTAGCCTGACTAGCGGGGGCTCCTACAATGAGCAGTTCTTC.